The rows below give T cell receptor beta chains drawn from one sample of a study of T cell responses to AZD1222 COVID-19 vaccine. The method was immunoSEQ multiplex PCR; TCRdb's version includes in-frame clones alone and lacks a portion of them. This table holds 97,000 or so clones, about four fifths found once. Sequenced material: peripheral blood, taken on day 0 of AZD1222 vaccination. Source of these receptors: an adult in good health. The CDR3 runs from the conserved cysteine through the conserved F or W. D genes are given only for firm matches. Rows give clone size only sometimes, using once, few, many, or a class for an expanded clone.

CDR3aa	CDR3nt	v_gene	len	abundance	j_gene	d_gene
CASSQGTPDATEAFF	TGTGCCAGCAGCCAAGGGACCCCTGATGCCACTGAAGCTTTCTTT	TRBV4-2	15	medium-sized	TRBJ1-1	NA
CASTTREAKNIQYF	TGTGCCAGTACCACCCGGGAGGCGAAAAACATTCAGTACTTC	TRBV19	14	NA	TRBJ2-4	TRBD2
CASSLDRSSYNSPLHF	TGCGCCAGCAGCTTGGACAGAAGCTCCTATAATTCACCCCTCCACTTT	TRBV5-1	16	NA	TRBJ1-6	NA
CASSFGQGYTEAFF	TGTGCCAGCAGCTTTGGACAGGGGTACACTGAAGCTTTCTTT	TRBV7-9	14	NA	TRBJ1-1	TRBD1
CASRGSGNTIYF	TGTGCCAGTAGGGGCAGTGGAAACACCATATATTTT	TRBV19	12	NA	TRBJ1-3	NA
CASTPDGFGGYTF	TGTGCCAGCACCCCCGACGGGTTTGGGGGCTACACCTTC	TRBV12-3/TRBV12-4	13	NA	TRBJ1-2	NA
CATSRDYYEQYF	TGTGCCACCAGCAGAGATTACTACGAGCAGTACTTC	TRBV15	12	NA	TRBJ2-7	NA
CASSQLRGQVNNEKLFF	TGTGCCAGCAGCCAACTTAGGGGTCAGGTTAATAATGAAAAACTGTTTTTT	TRBV3-1/TRBV3-2	17	once	TRBJ1-4	NA
CASKKGAGSNQPQHF	TGTGCCAGCAAAAAGGGGGCGGGGTCGAATCAGCCCCAGCATTTT	TRBV6-5	15	NA	TRBJ1-5	TRBD1
CASSVDPDNGSEQYF	TGTGCCAGCAGCGTAGACCCGGACAATGGGAGCGAGCAGTACTTC	TRBV9	15	NA	TRBJ2-7	NA